This TCR beta chain was recovered during a study of beta chain features in type 1 diabetes. Study overall: Across every sample, over 100 million sorted cells were examined in total. General observations from the study: Any HLA-type effect on TCRB rearrangement remained unresolved here. Moderately but significantly shorter TCRB CDR3s were found in Type 1 diabetes patients in all four CD4+ subsets.

As for this clone: What it binds is unknown.

Reverse transcribing all isolated RNA meant expressed TCRB transcripts were sequenced. Generated by immunoSEQ multiplex PCR, the TCRdb table keeps only in-frame clones and is missing some. This table has about 650,000 clones, under 15% appearing once. The CDR3 is made up of 14 amino acids. Losses at the gene ends were 6 bases for V and 7 bases for J; bases not matched to a gene: 9. Germline-derived CDR1 and CDR2 are MNHEY and SVGAGI. The sequence was obtained from a man aged 25-45 years with type 1 diabetes. The sequencing input was naive CD4+ T cells from blood. V is TRBV6-5 and J is TRBJ2-5; TRBD1 matches at 9 bases. CDR3 DNA: TGTGCCAGCAGACTCGGACAGGGGCCAGGGACCCAGTACTTC. It encodes CASRLGQGPGTQYF.